Each of the 5 T cell receptor beta chains below was sequenced from the same sample in a study of T cell repertoires in cytomegalovirus infection. Using its own MiXCR run on the reads, TCRdb lists one record per CDR3 protein. The data hold approximately 910,000 distinct CDR3 sequences, with under 40% observed a single time. Their target antigens are unknown. The sequencing used cultured CD8+ T cells from PBMCs, collected from culture after CMV antigen stimulation. The receptors were gathered from a human donor in good health (CMV status not recorded). Some clones in this sample may be carry-over from other donors' samples.

This clonotype was found many times. V and J are TRBV7-2 and TRBJ1-1; 11 positions agree with TRBD1. Germline V gives CDR1 SGHTA, CDR2 FQGNSA. The CDR3 extends over 14 amino acids. V trimming: 5 bases; J trimming: 8 bases; junction bases outside the gene matches: 7. CDR3 sequence (DNA): TGTGCCAGCAGCCCGGTGGACAGGGGGCAAGAAGCTTTCTTT. Protein product: CASSPVDRGQEAFF.

This chain uses TRBV7-9 with TRBJ2-2; perhaps TRBD2 as D (5 bases). With 5 bases removed from V and 4 bases from J, the gap between germline ends came to 14 bases. This CDR3 is 15 amino acids long. Per the germline V gene, CDR1 is SEHNR and CDR2 is FQNEAQ (reference sequence). CDR3 loop: CASSRAVGRTGELFF. CDR3 in DNA: TGTGCCAGCAGCCGAGCGGTCGGGCGCACCGGGGAGCTGTTTTTT.

This chain connects TRBV6-5 to TRBJ1-5, with D perhaps TRBD1 (5 bases). Trimming removed 8 bases from V and 11 bases from J, with 25 bases in between. The CDR3 extends over 15 amino acids. Germline assignment: CDR1 MNHEY and CDR2 SVGAGI. The CDR3 here is CASSKGTPALETQHF. The DNA for the CDR3 is TGTGCCAGCTCTAAAGGGACGCCTGCATTGGAGACCCAGCATTTT.

This clonotype has more than one count but fewer than ten. This rearrangement joins TRBV11-2 to TRBJ2-3; 9 bases are a match to TRBD2. Germline CDR1 and CDR2: SGHAT and FQNNGV. V trimming: 5 bases; J trimming: 2 bases; junction bases outside the gene matches: 8. The CDR3 is 16 residues long. The CDR3 loop reads CASSPGTSRYTDTQYF. CDR3 sequence (DNA): TGTGCCAGCAGCCCAGGGACTAGCAGATACACAGATACGCAGTATTTT.

The chain combines TRBV6-6 with TRBJ1-1, with D unclear. V was trimmed by 8 bases and J by 8 bases, leaving 15 bases between them. Germline values: CDR1 MNHNY, CDR2 SVGAGI (reference sequence). This CDR3 region has 12 residues. CDR3 sequence: CASEKLTEEAFF. CDR3 bases: TGTGCCAGCGAAAAATTAACAGAAGAAGCTTTCTTT.